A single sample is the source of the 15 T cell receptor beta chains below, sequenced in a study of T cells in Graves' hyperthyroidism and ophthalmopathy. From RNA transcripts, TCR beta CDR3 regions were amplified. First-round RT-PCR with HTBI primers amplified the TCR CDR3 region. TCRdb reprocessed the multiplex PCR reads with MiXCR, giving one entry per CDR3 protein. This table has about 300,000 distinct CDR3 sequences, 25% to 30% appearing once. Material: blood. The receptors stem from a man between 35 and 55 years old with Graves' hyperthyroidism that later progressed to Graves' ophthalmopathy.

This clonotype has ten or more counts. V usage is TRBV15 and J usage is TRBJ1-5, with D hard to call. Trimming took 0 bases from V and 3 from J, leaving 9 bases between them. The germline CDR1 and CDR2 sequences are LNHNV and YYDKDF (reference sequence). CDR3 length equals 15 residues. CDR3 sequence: CATSREEGDNQPQHF. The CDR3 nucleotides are TGTGCCACCAGCAGAGAGGAGGGAGACAATCAGCCCCAGCATTTT.

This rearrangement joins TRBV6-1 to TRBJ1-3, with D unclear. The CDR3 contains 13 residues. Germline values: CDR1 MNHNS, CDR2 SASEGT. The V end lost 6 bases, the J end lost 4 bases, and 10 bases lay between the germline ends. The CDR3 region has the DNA TGTGCCAGCAGACCCGGCCACGGAAACACCATATATTTT. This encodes CASRPGHGNTIYF.

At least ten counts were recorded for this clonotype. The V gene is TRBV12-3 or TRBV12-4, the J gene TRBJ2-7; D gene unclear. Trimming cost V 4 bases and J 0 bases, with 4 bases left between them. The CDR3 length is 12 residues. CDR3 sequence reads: CASSSNSYEQYF. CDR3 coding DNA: TGTGCCAGCAGTTCCAACTCCTACGAGCAGTACTTC.

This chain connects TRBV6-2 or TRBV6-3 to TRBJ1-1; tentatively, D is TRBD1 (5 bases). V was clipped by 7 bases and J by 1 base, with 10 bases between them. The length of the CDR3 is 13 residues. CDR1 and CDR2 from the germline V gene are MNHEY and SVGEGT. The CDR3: CASKRGENTEAFF. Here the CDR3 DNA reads TGTGCCAGCAAACGGGGGGAGAACACTGAAGCTTTCTTT.

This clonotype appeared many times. The CDR3 DNA reads as TGTGCCACCAGCGGGGGGTCGTACTTC. This codes for CATSGGSYF. V usage is TRBV15 and J usage is TRBJ2-7, with D tentatively TRBD2 (6 bases). Trimming left V 5 bases short and J 12 bases short, with 8 bases between. The CDR3 has 9 residues. CDR1 is LNHNV, CDR2 YYDKDF, per germline (reference sequence).

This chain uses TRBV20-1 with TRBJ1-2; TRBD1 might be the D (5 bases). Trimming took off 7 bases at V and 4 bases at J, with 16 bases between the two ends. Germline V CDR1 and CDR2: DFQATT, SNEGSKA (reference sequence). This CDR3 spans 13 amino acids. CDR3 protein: CSGIPGPSYGYTF. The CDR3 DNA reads TGCAGTGGAATTCCGGGACCGTCCTATGGCTACACCTTC.

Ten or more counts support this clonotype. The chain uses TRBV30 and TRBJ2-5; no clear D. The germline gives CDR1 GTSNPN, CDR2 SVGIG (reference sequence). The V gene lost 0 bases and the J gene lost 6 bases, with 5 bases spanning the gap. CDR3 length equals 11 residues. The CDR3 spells CAWSVLQTQYF. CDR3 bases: TGTGCCTGGAGTGTTTTGCAGACCCAGTACTTC.

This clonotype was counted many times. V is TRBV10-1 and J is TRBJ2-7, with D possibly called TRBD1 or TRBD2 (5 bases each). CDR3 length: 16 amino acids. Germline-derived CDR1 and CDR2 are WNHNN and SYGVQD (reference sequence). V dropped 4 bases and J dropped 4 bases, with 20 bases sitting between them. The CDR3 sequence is CASSVFVGPGLYEQYF. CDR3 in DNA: TGCGCCAGCAGTGTGTTCGTTGGACCGGGGCTGTACGAGCAGTACTTC.

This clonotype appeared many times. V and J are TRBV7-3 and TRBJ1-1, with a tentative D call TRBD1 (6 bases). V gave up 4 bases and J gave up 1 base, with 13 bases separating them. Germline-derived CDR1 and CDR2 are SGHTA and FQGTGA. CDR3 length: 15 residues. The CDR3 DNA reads TGTGCCAGCAGCTACTCCGGGACAAGGAACACTGAAGCTTTCTTT. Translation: CASSYSGTRNTEAFF.

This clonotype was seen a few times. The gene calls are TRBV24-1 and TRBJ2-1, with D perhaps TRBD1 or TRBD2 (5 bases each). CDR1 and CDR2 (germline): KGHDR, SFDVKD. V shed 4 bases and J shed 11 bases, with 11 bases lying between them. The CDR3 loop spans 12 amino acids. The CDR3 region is CATSDIRGKQFF. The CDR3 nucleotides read TGTGCCACCAGTGACATCCGGGGCAAGCAGTTCTTC.

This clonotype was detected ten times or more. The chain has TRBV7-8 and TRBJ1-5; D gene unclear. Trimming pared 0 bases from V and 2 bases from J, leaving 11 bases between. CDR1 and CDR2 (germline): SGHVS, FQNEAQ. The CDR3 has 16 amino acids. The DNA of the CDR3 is TGTGCCAGCAGCTTAGCAGTGGTTACGGGCAATCAGCCCCAGCATTTT. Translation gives CASSLAVVTGNQPQHF. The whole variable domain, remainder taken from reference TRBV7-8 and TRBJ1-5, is GAGVSQSPRYKVAKRGQDVALRCDPISGHVSLFWYQQALGQGPEFLTYFQNEAQLDKSGLPSDRFFAERPEGSVSTLKIQRTQQEDSAVYLCASSLAVVTGNQPQHFGDGTRLSIL.

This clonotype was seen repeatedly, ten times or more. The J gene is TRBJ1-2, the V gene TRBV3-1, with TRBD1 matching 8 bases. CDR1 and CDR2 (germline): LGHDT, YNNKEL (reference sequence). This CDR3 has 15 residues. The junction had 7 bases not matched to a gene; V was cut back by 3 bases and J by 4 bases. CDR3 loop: CASSHPRGRFYGYTF. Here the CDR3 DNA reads TGTGCCAGCAGCCACCCCAGGGGGCGCTTCTATGGCTACACCTTC.

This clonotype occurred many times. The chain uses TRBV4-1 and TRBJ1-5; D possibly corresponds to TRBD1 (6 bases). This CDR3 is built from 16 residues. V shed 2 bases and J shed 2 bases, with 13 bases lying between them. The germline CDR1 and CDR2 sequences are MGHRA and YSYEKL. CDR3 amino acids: CASSQPGQRRNQPQHF. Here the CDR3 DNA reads TGCGCCAGCAGCCAACCGGGACAACGGCGCAATCAGCCCCAGCATTTT.

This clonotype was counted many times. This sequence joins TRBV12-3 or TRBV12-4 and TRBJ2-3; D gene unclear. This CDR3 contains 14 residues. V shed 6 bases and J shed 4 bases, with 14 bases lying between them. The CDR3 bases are TGTGCCAGCAGGTCGACTCCTCGGCCAGATACGCAGTATTTT. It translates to CASRSTPRPDTQYF.

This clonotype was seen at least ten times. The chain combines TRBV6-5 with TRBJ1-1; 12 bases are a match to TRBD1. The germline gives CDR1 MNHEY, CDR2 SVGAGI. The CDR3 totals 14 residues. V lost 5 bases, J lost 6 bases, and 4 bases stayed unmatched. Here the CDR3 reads CASSQGQGASEAFF. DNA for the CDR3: TGTGCCAGCAGTCAGGGACAGGGGGCCTCTGAAGCTTTCTTT.